This T cell receptor beta chain appears in the sequencing data of a study of early T cells in non-severe SARS-CoV-2 infection. About the research overall: Investigators sequenced bulk RNA drawn from unsorted whole blood, and chains remained unpaired.

Study findings and constraints: There was a bias toward anti-spike CD8 responses in VDJdb matching, which missed private and CD4 specificities.

This clonotype was counted ten times or more. Its antigen is not identified. Individual cDNA molecules were tagged with unique molecular identifiers. TCRdb itself ran the 5' RACE reads through MiXCR, one entry per CDR3 protein. This sample has 65,000 to 75,000 distinct CDR3 sequences; 11% occur once, and the top ten carry 3.5% to 4.5%. J was trimmed by 6 bases and V by 5 bases; bases with no gene match: 11. The CDR3 loop spans 16 amino acids. Looked up from germline, CDR1 is SEHNR and CDR2 is FQNEAQ (reference sequence). V usage is TRBV7-9 and J usage is TRBJ2-1, with 9 bases matching TRBD2. This sequence was found in an adult who was a healthcare worker with PCR-confirmed SARS-CoV-2 infection or an uninfected control (not recorded which). The sequenced sample was whole blood. DNA for the CDR3: TGTGCCAGCAGCCATAAGACTAGCGGATTATTCAATGAGCAGTTCTTC. This gives the protein CASSHKTSGLFNEQFF.